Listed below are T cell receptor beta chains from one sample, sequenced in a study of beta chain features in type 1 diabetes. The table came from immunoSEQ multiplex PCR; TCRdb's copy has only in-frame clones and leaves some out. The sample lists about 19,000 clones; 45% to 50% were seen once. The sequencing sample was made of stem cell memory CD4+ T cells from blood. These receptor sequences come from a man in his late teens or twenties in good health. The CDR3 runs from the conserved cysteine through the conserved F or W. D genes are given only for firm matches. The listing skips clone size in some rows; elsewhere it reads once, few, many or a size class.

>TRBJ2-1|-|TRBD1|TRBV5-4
CASSTPGQDIYNEQFF
TGTGCCAGCAGCACGCCGGGACAGGACATCTACAATGAGCAGTTCTTC
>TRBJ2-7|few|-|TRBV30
CAWRRDRAYEQYF
TGTGCCTGGAGGCGGGACCGGGCCTACGAGCAGTACTTC
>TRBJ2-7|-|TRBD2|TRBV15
CATRLLAGGGEQYF
TGTGCCACGCGGCTACTAGCGGGAGGAGGCGAGCAGTACTTC
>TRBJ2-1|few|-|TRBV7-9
CASSDYEQFF
TGTGCCAGCAGCGACTATGAGCAGTTCTTC
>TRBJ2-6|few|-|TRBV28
CASIPLGHSPPSGANVLTF
TGTGCCAGCATCCCTCTGGGACATTCGCCCCCCTCTGGGGCCAACGTCCTGACTTTC
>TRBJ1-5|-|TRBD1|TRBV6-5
CASSTGTGSQPQHF
TGTGCCAGCAGCACAGGGACAGGGTCCCAGCCCCAGCATTTT
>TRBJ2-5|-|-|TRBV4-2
CASSQERGIGTVQETQYF
TGTGCCAGCAGCCAAGAGCGGGGTATAGGGACAGTCCAAGAGACCCAGTACTTC
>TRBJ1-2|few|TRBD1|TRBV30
CAWTLPGRGSFGYTF
TGTGCCTGGACCCTACCGGGCAGGGGGTCATTCGGCTACACCTTC
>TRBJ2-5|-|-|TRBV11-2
CASSLGLRWQETQYF
TGTGCCAGCAGCCTGGGACTGCGATGGCAAGAGACCCAGTACTTC
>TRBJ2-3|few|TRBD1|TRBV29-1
CSVGQPTDTQYF
TGCAGCGTGGGACAGCCCACAGATACGCAGTATTTT
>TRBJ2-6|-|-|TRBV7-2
CASSSTGTSGANVLTF
TGTGCCAGCAGCTCCACAGGGACCTCTGGGGCCAACGTCCTGACTTTC
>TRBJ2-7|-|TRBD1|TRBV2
CASNGQGAGEQYF
TGTGCCAGCAACGGACAGGGGGCGGGTGAGCAGTACTTC
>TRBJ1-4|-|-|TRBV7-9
CASRPGPDEKLFF
TGTGCCAGCAGACCTGGGCCCGATGAAAAACTGTTTTTT
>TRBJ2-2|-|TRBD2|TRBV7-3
CASSPGLVGSDAGELFF
TGTGCCAGCAGCCCGGGACTAGTAGGGTCCGACGCCGGGGAGCTGTTTTTT
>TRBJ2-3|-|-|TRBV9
CASSVGGGGRSTDTQYF
TGTGCCAGCAGCGTAGGAGGAGGGGGCAGAAGTACAGATACGCAGTATTTT
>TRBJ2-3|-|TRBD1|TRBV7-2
CASSLGQGTDTQYF
TGTGCCAGCAGCCTCGGACAGGGGACAGATACGCAGTATTTT
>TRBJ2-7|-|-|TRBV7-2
CASSRNDGAYEQYF
TGTGCCAGCAGCCGCAACGACGGGGCCTACGAGCAGTACTTC
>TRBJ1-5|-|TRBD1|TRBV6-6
CASNDRGMSSNQPQHF
TGTGCCAGCAATGACAGGGGGATGTCGAGCAATCAGCCCCAGCATTTT
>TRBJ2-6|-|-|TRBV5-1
CASSGVFGANVLTF
TGCGCCAGCTCCGGGGTGTTCGGGGCCAACGTCCTGACTTTC
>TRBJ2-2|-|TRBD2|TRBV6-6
CASSIGLAGTGELFF
TGTGCCAGCAGCATCGGACTAGCGGGAACCGGGGAGCTGTTTTTT
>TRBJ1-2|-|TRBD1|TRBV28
CASIGDSSYGYTF
TGTGCCAGCATAGGGGACAGCAGCTATGGCTACACCTTC
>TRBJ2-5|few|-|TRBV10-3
CAISELSGQETQYF
TGTGCCATCAGTGAACTTTCGGGCCAAGAGACCCAGTACTTC
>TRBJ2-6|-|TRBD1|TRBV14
CASSQEYRGPSGANVLTF
TGTGCCAGCAGCCAAGAGTACAGGGGACCCTCTGGGGCCAACGTCCTGACTTTC
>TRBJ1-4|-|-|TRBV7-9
CASSLDPYEKLFF
TGTGCCAGCAGCTTAGATCCCTATGAAAAACTGTTTTTT
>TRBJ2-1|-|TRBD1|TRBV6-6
CASRAPGQGIWGQFF
TGTGCCAGCAGGGCACCGGGACAGGGGATTTGGGGCCAGTTCTTC
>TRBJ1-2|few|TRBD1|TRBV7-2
CASSKDRANYGYTF
TGTGCCAGCAGCAAAGACAGGGCTAACTATGGCTACACCTTC
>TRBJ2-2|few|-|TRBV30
CAWRMVGGELFF
TGTGCCTGGAGAATGGTCGGCGGGGAGCTGTTTTTT
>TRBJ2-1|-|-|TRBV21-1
CASSKPSQAPYGNEQFF
TGTGCCAGCAGCAAACCCTCACAGGCCCCATATGGCAATGAGCAGTTCTTC
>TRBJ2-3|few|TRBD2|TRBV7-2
CASSQTSPVGAGTDTQYF
TGTGCCAGCAGCCAGACTAGCCCCGTAGGGGCGGGCACAGATACGCAGTATTTT
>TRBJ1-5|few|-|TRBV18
CASSLTEGDQPQHF
TGTGCCAGCTCACTTACAGAAGGGGATCAGCCCCAGCATTTT
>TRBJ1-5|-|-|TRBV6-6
CASRPRRDSNQPQHF
TGTGCCAGCAGACCCAGGAGGGATAGCAATCAGCCCCAGCATTTT
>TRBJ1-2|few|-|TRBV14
CASSSQSGGGGYTF
TGTGCCAGCAGCAGCCAAAGCGGAGGTGGTGGCTACACCTTC
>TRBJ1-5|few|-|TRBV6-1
CASSSVGGANQPQHF
TGTGCCAGCAGTTCCGTGGGGGGGGCGAATCAGCCCCAGCATTTT
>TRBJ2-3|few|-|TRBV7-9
CASSLGLGETDTQYF
TGTGCCAGCAGCTTAGGACTAGGAGAGACAGATACGCAGTATTTT
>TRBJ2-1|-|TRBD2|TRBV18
CASSPKIGAGTSGDNEQFF
TGTGCCAGCTCACCCAAAATCGGGGCTGGGACTAGCGGGGACAATGAGCAGTTCTTC
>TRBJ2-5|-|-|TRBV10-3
CAIRRNSHETQYF
TGTGCCATCAGGCGTAATAGCCACGAGACCCAGTACTTC
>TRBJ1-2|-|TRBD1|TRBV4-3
CASSQEPGGGYGYTF
TGCGCCAGCAGCCAAGAACCAGGGGGAGGATATGGCTACACCTTC
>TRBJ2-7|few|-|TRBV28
CASAYPGSSYEQYF
TGTGCCAGCGCTTACCCAGGGTCTTCCTACGAGCAGTACTTC
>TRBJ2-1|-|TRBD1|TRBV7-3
CASSTLDRVGGNEQFF
TGTGCCAGCAGCACCTTGGACAGGGTAGGTGGCAATGAGCAGTTCTTC
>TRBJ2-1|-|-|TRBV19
CASSQGQNNEQFF
TGTGCCAGTAGTCAGGGACAAAACAATGAGCAGTTCTTC
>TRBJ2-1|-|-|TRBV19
CASSVRLSYNEQFF
TGTGCCAGTAGTGTTCGACTCTCCTACAATGAGCAGTTCTTC
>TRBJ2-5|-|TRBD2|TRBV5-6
CASSSLSGGRGETQYF
TGTGCCAGCAGCTCACTAAGCGGGGGGCGAGGAGAGACCCAGTACTTC
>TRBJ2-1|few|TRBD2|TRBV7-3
CASSPRTSGYNEQFF
TGTGCCAGCAGCCCCCGGACTAGCGGCTACAATGAGCAGTTCTTC
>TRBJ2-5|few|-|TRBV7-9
CASSLTAPFETQYF
TGTGCCAGCAGCTTAACAGCCCCATTTGAGACCCAGTACTTC
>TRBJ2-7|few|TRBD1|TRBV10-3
CAISEGQGSEQYF
TGTGCCATCAGTGAGGGACAGGGGAGCGAGCAGTACTTC